Sequencing of this T cell receptor beta chain was carried out in a study of control samples from healthy donors and cancer patients. Repertoires were generated with immunoSEQ multiplex PCR, while TCRdb's copy carries only in-frame clones and drops some. The sample consists of under 200,000 clones, roughly 94% of them appearing once. The V end lost 4 bases, the J end lost 0 bases, and 13 bases lay between the germline ends. Germline V gene data show CDR1 as GTSNPN and CDR2 as SVGIG (reference sequence). CDR3 length: 16 residues. The chain couples TRBV30 to TRBJ2-6, with D perhaps being TRBD1 or TRBD2 (5 bases each). This sequence was found in a man aged 60 to 69 with colorectal cancer. Source material: PBMCs. The CDR3 spells CAWTRGPSSGANVLTF. The CDR3 DNA reads TGTGCCTGGACGAGGGGCCCCAGCTCTGGGGCCAACGTCCTGACTTTC.